This T cell receptor (beta chain) was sequenced in a study of cytomegalovirus exposure and HLA in healthy donors. Looking at the study overall: Unique TCRs numbering roughly 80 million, obtained from HLA-typed donors, made up an early data release.

The study ran its PCR with 60 Vbeta and 13 Jbeta primers. TCRdb's table, derived via immunoSEQ multiplex PCR, lists solely in-frame clones and lacks some. The data show 65,000 to 85,000 clones, and the top ten clones hold about 1.5%. Healthy bone marrow donors made up the cohort. V shed 2 bases, J shed 5 bases, and the junction held 5 bases outside the gene matches. This CDR3 is 14 amino acids long. Germline V gene lookup returns CDR1 PRHDT and CDR2 FYEKMQ (reference sequence). Input material: PBMCs. This chain joins TRBV13 and TRBJ2-7; TRBD2 agrees at 8 bases. The TCR sequence derives from a woman between 55 and 75 years old in good health and CMV-seronegative. CDR3 DNA: TGTGCCAGCAGCTTATCAGCGGGAGCTCACGAGCAGTACTTC. Residues: CASSLSAGAHEQYF.